The 5 T cell receptor beta chains reported below all come from one sample, sequenced in a study of blood T cells in healthy people across ages. Alongside a J-beta primer mix, a sample-barcoded 5' primer served in a second PCR lasting roughly 6 to 11 cycles. TCRdb reanalysed the 5' RACE reads using MiXCR and keeps one entry per CDR3 protein. The table lists around 1.5 million distinct CDR3 sequences, around 36% of them singletons, with around 11% in the top ten. The sequenced sample was blood. The receptor source for this set is a woman between 25 and 40 years old in good health.

The chain employs TRBV4-2 and TRBJ2-7, with 8 bases lining up with TRBD1. Gene TRBJ2-5 matches the end of the DNA better, so the J call may be wrong. The CDR3 contains 15 residues. The germline gives CDR1 LGHNA, CDR2 YNFKEQ. CDR3 nucleotides: TGTGCCAGCAGCCAAAGATCAGGGGGCTGGGAGACCCAGTACTTC. This gives the protein CASSQRSGGWETQYF.

The V gene is TRBV5-6, the J gene TRBJ2-7; 7 bases match TRBD2. Germline values: CDR1 SGHDT, CDR2 YYEEEE. This CDR3 spans 17 amino acids. V was clipped by 4 bases and J by 3 bases; unmatched bases: 16. CDR3 sequence (DNA): TGTGCCAGCAGCCCCCCCCGCGGGCTAGCGGCACTCTACGAGCAGTACTTC. Translation gives CASSPPRGLAALYEQYF.

The CDR3 DNA is TGTGCCATCAGTGAGGAGGTAGCGGGACCCCAAGAGACCCAGTACTTC. Its translation: CAISEEVAGPQETQYF. This chain links TRBV10-3 with TRBJ2-5; 8 nucleotides match TRBD2. The J segment lost 1 base and the V segment lost 2 bases, leaving 6 bases of the junction unmatched. The CDR3 is 16 amino acids. The germline gives CDR1 ENHRY, CDR2 SYGVKD.

This rearrangement joins TRBV3-1 to TRBJ1-5, with 10 bases fitting TRBD1. CDR3 size: 14 residues. Trimming at V came to 4 bases and at J to 5 bases, leaving 2 bases not matched to a gene. Germline CDR1 and CDR2: LGHDT and YNNKEL (reference sequence). CDR3 loop: CASSRGTGDQPQHF. The CDR3 DNA reads TGTGCCAGCAGCCGTGGGACAGGGGATCAGCCCCAGCATTTT.

This clonotype appeared once. The CDR3 loop reads CATSRVSDSGSYSPLHF. In DNA, the CDR3 is TGTGCCACCAGCAGAGTGTCGGACAGCGGATCCTATTCACCCCTCCACTTT. The J gene is TRBJ1-6, the V gene TRBV15; D may be TRBD1 (6 bases). Germline V gene lookup returns CDR1 LNHNV and CDR2 YYDKDF (reference sequence). Trimming shortened V by 1 base and J by 8 bases, and 18 bases separated the two germline ends. The CDR3 covers 17 residues.